These 14 T cell receptor beta chains were all obtained from the same sample, sequenced in a study of blood T cell repertoires in COVID-19. Sequencing used immunoSEQ multiplex PCR; TCRdb keeps in-frame clones, though not all of them. The repertoire holds over 100,000 clones, with 65% to 90% as singletons. The sample was peripheral blood. The receptor set was obtained from a man at least 80 years old with acute or convalescent COVID-19.

DNA of the CDR3: TGTGCCAGCAGCCAAGAATGGAGGGCTGCAGCTTTCTTT. Protein sequence: CASSQEWRAAAFF. This chain uses TRBV14 with TRBJ1-1, with no clear D. The germline V and J ends were trimmed by 0 bases and 10 bases, with 12 bases remaining between them. CDR1 and CDR2 from the germline V gene are SGHDN and FVKESK. The CDR3 has 13 residues.

V and J are TRBV6-5 and TRBJ2-7; TRBD2 agrees at 8 bases. Germline V CDR1 and CDR2: MNHEY, SVGAGI. This CDR3 has 15 amino acids. V lost 6 bases and J lost 7; bases outside the gene matches: 14. DNA for the CDR3: TGTGCCAGCAGCCTCAGCGGGGGCCCCTACGGGGAGCAGTACTTC. This gives the protein CASSLSGGPYGEQYF.

The genes are TRBV6-5 and TRBJ1-2, with 9 bases that match TRBD1. This CDR3 has 12 amino acids. Trimming took 5 bases from V and 8 from J; bases not matched to a gene: 3. Per germline, CDR1 MNHEY and CDR2 SVGAGI. Here the CDR3 reads CASSRTGEGYTF. The CDR3 DNA is TGTGCCAGCAGTCGGACAGGGGAAGGCTACACCTTC.

The gene calls are TRBV29-1 and TRBJ1-3; 8 positions match TRBD1. The germline CDR1 and CDR2 sequences are SQVTM and ANQGSEA. V shed 4 bases, J shed 0 bases, and the junction held 8 bases outside the gene matches. This CDR3 contains 16 residues. The DNA for the CDR3 is TGCAGCGTTGTCCGACAGGGGATGGGCTCTGGAAACACCATATATTTT. Amino acids: CSVVRQGMGSGNTIYF. Using reference TRBV29-1 and TRBJ1-3 for the parts outside the CDR3, the full variable domain is SAVISQKPSRDICQRGTSLTIQCQVDSQVTMMFWYRQQPGQSLTLIATANQGSEATYESGFVIDKFPISRPNLTFSTLTVSNMSPEDSSIYLCSVVRQGMGSGNTIYFGEGSWLTVV.

The chain employs TRBV7-3 and TRBJ2-7, with a weak D call TRBD2 (6 bases). CDR1 is SGHTA and CDR2 is FQGTGA in the germline V gene. The CDR3 has 12 residues. Trimming removed 7 bases from V and 7 bases from J, with 14 bases in between. The CDR3, as DNA: TGTGCCAGCACGACACTTGGGGGGGAGCAGTACTTC. Translated, it gives CASTTLGGEQYF.

This sequence joins TRBV4-2 and TRBJ2-3, with TRBD2 matching over 8 bases. This CDR3 has 16 amino acids. The V gene end was trimmed by 0 bases and the J gene end by 6 bases; junction bases not matched to a gene: 8. The V gene's germline CDR1 is LGHNA and CDR2 YNFKEQ. CDR3: CASSQDSKAGADTQYF. CDR3 in DNA: TGTGCCAGCAGCCAAGATTCGAAAGCGGGAGCTGATACGCAGTATTTT.

This CDR3 is CALIREGQPNTEAFF. The CDR3 nucleotides read TGTGCCCTAATCCGGGAGGGGCAGCCGAACACTGAAGCTTTCTTT. The chain joins TRBV30 to TRBJ1-1; possibly TRBD1 for D (5 bases). CDR3 length: 15 amino acids. Looked up from germline, CDR1 is GTSNPN and CDR2 is SVGIG (reference sequence). Trimming removed 8 bases at V and 1 base at J, with 20 bases between.

The chain recombines TRBV5-4 with TRBJ2-5; D is possibly TRBD2 (5 bases). Germline V gives CDR1 SGHNT, CDR2 YYREEE (reference sequence). The V gene lost 2 bases and the J gene lost 2 bases, with 7 bases spanning the gap. The CDR3 has 13 residues. CDR3 coding DNA: TGTGCCAGCAGCTTCCGGGATCAAGAGACCCAGTACTTC. This encodes CASSFRDQETQYF. The whole variable domain, remainder taken from reference TRBV5-4 and TRBJ2-5, is ETGVTQSPTHLIKTRGQQVTLRCSSQSGHNTVSWYQQALGQGPQFIFQYYREEENGRGNFPPRFSGLQFPNYSSELNVNALELDDSALYLCASSFRDQETQYFGPGTRLLVL.

The chain has TRBV18 and TRBJ2-1; 7 nucleotides agree with TRBD2. The germline CDR1 and CDR2 sequences are KGHSH and LQKENI. V gave up 5 bases and J gave up 2 bases; unmatched junction bases: 6. The CDR3 covers 15 residues. The CDR3 loop reads CASSGSGAAYNEQFF. The CDR3 DNA follows: TGTGCCAGCTCAGGAAGCGGGGCCGCCTACAATGAGCAGTTCTTC.

This chain connects TRBV19 to TRBJ1-5; unclear D gene. The CDR3 extends over 18 amino acids. The ends were cut back, 6 bases at V and 0 bases at J, with 21 bases in the middle. Germline V gene lookup returns CDR1 LNHDA and CDR2 SQIVND (reference sequence). The CDR3 sequence: CASSPGRYGRSSNQPQHF. Here the CDR3 DNA reads TGTGCCAGTAGCCCCGGGAGGTATGGACGGAGTAGCAATCAGCCCCAGCATTTT.

V and J are TRBV27 and TRBJ1-6; TRBD1 might be the D (5 bases). There are 20 residues in the CDR3. The V end lost 0 bases, the J end lost 0 bases, and 18 bases lay between the germline ends. CDR1 and CDR2 (germline): MNHEY, SMNVEV (reference sequence). The CDR3 nucleotides read TGTGCCAGCAGTTTATCGCTTAGGGTGGGGGACTACTCCTATAATTCACCCCTCCACTTT. This translates into CASSLSLRVGDYSYNSPLHF.

The chain combines TRBV2 with TRBJ1-1; D call uncertain. Looked up from germline, CDR1 is SNHLY and CDR2 is FYNNEI. Trimming left V 6 bases short and J 5 bases short, with 10 bases between. The CDR3 totals 12 residues. The CDR3 bases are TGTGCCAGCAGGGATACGGGGACTGAAGCTTTCTTT. Protein: CASRDTGTEAFF. Full variable domain (rest looked up from reference TRBV2 and TRBJ1-1): EPEVTQTPSHQVTQMGQEVILRCVPISNHLYFYWYRQILGQKVEFLVSFYNNEISEKSEIFDDQFSVERPDGSNFTLKIRSTKLEDSAMYFCASRDTGTEAFFGQGTRLTVV.

The genes are TRBV4-3 and TRBJ1-2; no definite D call. The CDR3 runs 15 residues. V lost 2 bases and J 3 bases, leaving 13 bases between the germline ends. CDR1 and CDR2 (germline): LGHNA, YSLEER. CDR3 coding DNA: TGCGCCAGCAGCCAATCGACCGGGAACTACTATGGCTACACCTTC. This translates into CASSQSTGNYYGYTF.

V and J are TRBV19 and TRBJ2-5; D might be TRBD1 (6 bases). The CDR3 sequence is 15 residues long. Germline loops: CDR1 LNHDA, CDR2 SQIVND (reference sequence). Trimming left V 6 bases short and J 5 bases short, with 19 bases between. CDR3 nucleotides: TGTGCCAGTAGCTCACTGACAGGCCTTGGGGAGACCCAGTACTTC. This codes for CASSSLTGLGETQYF. Full variable domain (rest looked up from reference TRBV19 and TRBJ2-5): DGGITQSPKYLFRKEGQNVTLSCEQNLNHDAMYWYRQDPGQGLRLIYYSQIVNDFQKGDIAEGYSVSREKKESFPLTVTSAQKNPTAFYLCASSSLTGLGETQYFGPGTRLLVL.